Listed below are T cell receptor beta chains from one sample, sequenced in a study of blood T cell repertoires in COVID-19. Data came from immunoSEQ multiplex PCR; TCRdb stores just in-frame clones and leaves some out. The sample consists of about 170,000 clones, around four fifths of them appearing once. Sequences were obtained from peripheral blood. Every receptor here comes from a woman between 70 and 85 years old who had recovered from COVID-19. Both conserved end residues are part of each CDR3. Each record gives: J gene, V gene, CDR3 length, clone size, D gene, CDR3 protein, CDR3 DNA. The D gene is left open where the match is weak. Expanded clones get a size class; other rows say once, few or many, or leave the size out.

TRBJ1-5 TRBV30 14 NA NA CAWSSPSTSIPQHF TGTGCCTGGAGTTCCCCATCGACTTCTATCCCCCAGCATTTT
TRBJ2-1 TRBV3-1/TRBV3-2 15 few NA CASSLLSTRWNEQFF TGTGCCAGCAGCCTCCTCTCCACTCGGTGGAATGAGCAGTTCTTC
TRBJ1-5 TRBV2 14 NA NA CASSATGGVQPQHF TGTGCCAGCAGTGCCACGGGGGGGGTTCAGCCCCAGCATTTT
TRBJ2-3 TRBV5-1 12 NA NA CASSRPRDTQYF TGCGCCAGCAGTCGGCCCAGGGATACGCAGTATTTT
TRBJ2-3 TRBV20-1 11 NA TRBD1 CSAKQGNTQYF TGCAGTGCTAAACAGGGGAATACGCAGTATTTT
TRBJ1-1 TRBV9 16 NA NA CASSVAPRAGRTEAFF TGTGCCAGCAGCGTAGCTCCCAGGGCCGGTCGGACTGAAGCTTTCTTT
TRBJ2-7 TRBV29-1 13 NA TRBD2 CSVGLMAGDEQYF TGCAGCGTTGGACTGATGGCGGGGGACGAGCAGTACTTC
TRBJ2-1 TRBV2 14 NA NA CASSEWAKYNEQFF TGTGCCAGCAGTGAATGGGCCAAATACAATGAGCAGTTCTTC
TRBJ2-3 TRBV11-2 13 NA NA CASSLDLADTQYF TGTGCCAGCAGCTTAGACCTAGCAGATACGCAGTATTTT
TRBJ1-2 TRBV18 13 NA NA CASSPGEDYGYTF TGTGCCAGCTCACCAGGGGAGGACTATGGCTACACCTTC
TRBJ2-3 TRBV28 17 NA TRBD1 CASREDRGRFSTDTQYF TGTGCCAGCAGAGAGGACAGGGGGCGTTTTAGCACAGATACGCAGTATTTT
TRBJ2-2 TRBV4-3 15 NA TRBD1 CASSQSTGGTGELFF TGCGCCAGCAGCCAGTCGACAGGGGGCACCGGGGAGCTGTTTTTT
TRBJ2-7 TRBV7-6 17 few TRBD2 CASSSRLAGVRSYEQYF TGTGCCAGCAGCTCCCGACTAGCGGGAGTTCGCTCCTACGAGCAGTACTTC
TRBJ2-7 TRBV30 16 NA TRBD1 CAWTEGVGTGIHEQYF TGTGCCTGGACCGAGGGGGTAGGGACAGGGATCCACGAGCAGTACTTC
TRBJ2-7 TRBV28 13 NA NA CASSRELPYEQYF TGTGCCAGCAGTAGGGAGCTTCCGTACGAGCAGTACTTC
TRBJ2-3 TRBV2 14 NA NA CATRWTGGTDTQYF TGTGCCACCCGTTGGACGGGGGGCACAGATACGCAGTATTTT
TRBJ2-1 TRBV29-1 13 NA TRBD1 CSGYRDRGGVQFF TGCAGCGGATACCGGGACAGGGGTGGGGTGCAGTTCTTC
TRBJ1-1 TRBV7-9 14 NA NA CASSQSGGNTEAFF TGTGCCAGCAGCCAGTCGGGTGGGAACACTGAAGCTTTCTTT
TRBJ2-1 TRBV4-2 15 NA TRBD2 CASERRGEGLNEQFF TGTGCCAGCGAAAGGCGGGGGGAGGGCCTCAATGAGCAGTTCTTC
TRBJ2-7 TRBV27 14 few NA CASSFGRTAYEQYF TGTGCCAGCAGTTTTGGGCGGACTGCCTACGAGCAGTACTTC
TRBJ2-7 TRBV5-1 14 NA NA CASSLGQGRDEQYF TGCGCCAGCAGCTTGGGGCAGGGCCGGGACGAGCAGTACTTC
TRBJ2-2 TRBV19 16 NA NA CASSYGIARWTGELFF TGTGCCAGTAGTTACGGGATAGCTAGGTGGACCGGGGAGCTGTTTTTT
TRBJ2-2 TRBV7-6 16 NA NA CASSLAVGANTGELFF TGTGCCAGCAGCTTAGCTGTCGGGGCGAACACCGGGGAGCTGTTTTTT
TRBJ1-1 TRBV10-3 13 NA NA CAISPRTGTEAFF TGTGCCATCAGCCCAAGAACGGGGACTGAAGCTTTCTTT
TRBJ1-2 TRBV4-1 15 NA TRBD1 CASSPQGAANYGYTF TGCGCCAGCAGCCCACAGGGGGCGGCCAACTATGGCTACACCTTC
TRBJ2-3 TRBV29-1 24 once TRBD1 CSVAGGEPRPWGQGAQSTTDTQYF TGCAGCGTTGCGGGGGGCGAGCCCCGCCCGTGGGGACAGGGGGCACAGAGCACGACGGATACGCAGTATTTT
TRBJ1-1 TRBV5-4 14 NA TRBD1 CASNRGQRNTEAFF TGTGCCAGCAACCGGGGACAGCGGAACACTGAAGCTTTCTTT